The clone carrying this T cell receptor beta chain was observed many times. Its target is unknown. Using RNA transcripts as the source, TCR beta CDR3 regions were amplified. The HTBI set primed first-round TCR CDR3 RT-PCR. One entry per CDR3 protein results from TCRdb running MiXCR on the multiplex PCR reads. The repertoire holds over 200,000 distinct CDR3 sequences, 13% to 15% seen once, with 13% in the top ten. With V trimmed by 4 bases and J by 2 bases, 7 bases remained unmatched. The CDR3 covers 17 residues. CDR1 is SGDLS, CDR2 YYNGEE, per germline. The data originate from a study of T cells in Graves' hyperthyroidism and ophthalmopathy. Broader study findings: The model's output predicted ophthalmopathy at a median of roughly 6.9 months prior to onset.

This clonotype originated in a woman between 40 and 55 years old with Graves' hyperthyroidism that later progressed to Graves' ophthalmopathy. The sequenced material came from blood. The chain has TRBV9 and TRBJ2-3, with TRBD2 matching over 13 bases. The CDR3 loop reads CASSPLGLAGATDTQYF. CDR3 nucleotide sequence: TGTGCCAGCAGCCCCCTCGGACTAGCGGGAGCCACAGATACGCAGTATTTT.